These T cell receptor beta chains were read from a single sample in a study of blood T cell repertoires in COVID-19. TCRdb keeps only in-frame clones here, not all; method: immunoSEQ multiplex PCR. The table records approximately 140,000 clones, roughly 84% of them present only once. The source material was peripheral blood. The receptors were sampled from a man in his 70s with acute or convalescent COVID-19. CDR3s include the opening cysteine and the closing phenylalanine or tryptophan. A D gene is named only where the DNA matches it firmly. Size is stated for part of the rows, as once, few or many counts, or as a class when the clone is expanded.

NA	NA	TRBJ2-5	TRBV4-1	CASSRPGAVGQETQYF	TGCGCCAGCAGCCGCCCGGGAGCGGTCGGACAAGAGACCCAGTACTTC
TRBD1	NA	TRBJ1-2	TRBV5-1	CASGLTGSGYTF	TGCGCCAGCGGACTGACAGGGAGCGGCTACACCTTC
NA	NA	TRBJ1-2	TRBV19	CASEGDNYGYTF	TGTGCCAGTGAAGGGGATAACTATGGCTACACCTTC
NA	NA	TRBJ2-4	TRBV19	CASSPAGNIQYF	TGTGCCAGTAGTCCCGCCGGAAACATTCAGTACTTC
TRBD2	NA	TRBJ2-1	TRBV19	CASSLNRASGGSYNEQFF	TGTGCCAGTAGTCTAAACCGGGCCTCCGGGGGGTCCTACAATGAGCAGTTCTTC
TRBD1	NA	TRBJ2-7	TRBV6-5	CASSLRDRMAYEQYF	TGTGCCAGCAGTCTCCGGGACAGGATGGCCTACGAGCAGTACTTC
NA	once	TRBJ2-7	TRBV27	CASSLSWGFLEQYF	TGTGCCAGCAGTTTATCGTGGGGCTTCCTGGAGCAGTACTTC
NA	NA	TRBJ1-4	TRBV3-1/TRBV3-2	CASRDERANEKLFF	TGTGCCAGCAGGGATGAGAGGGCTAATGAAAAACTGTTTTTT
TRBD1	NA	TRBJ1-6	TRBV5-1	CASSWGQGLGSPLHF	TGCGCCAGCAGCTGGGGACAGGGTCTCGGATCACCCCTCCACTTT
TRBD1	NA	TRBJ1-1	TRBV7-2	CASSSDRGRSEAFF	TGTGCCAGCAGCTCGGACAGGGGACGCTCTGAAGCTTTCTTT
NA	NA	TRBJ2-3	TRBV2	CASTSVGRTDTQYF	TGTGCCAGCACCTCGGTGGGGAGAACAGATACGCAGTATTTT
NA	NA	TRBJ1-1	TRBV6-5	CASAGTRTEAFF	TGTGCCAGTGCCGGGACACGCACTGAAGCTTTCTTT
NA	NA	TRBJ1-3	TRBV5-1	CASSLTGPNSGNTIYF	TGCGCCAGCAGCTTGACAGGGCCGAACTCTGGAAACACCATATATTTT
NA	few	TRBJ1-3	TRBV7-8	CASSLAQGLSGNTIYF	TGTGCCAGCAGCTTAGCGCAGGGTCTATCTGGAAACACCATATATTTT
TRBD1	few	TRBJ1-1	TRBV29-1	CSAHRGQGTEAFF	TGCAGCGCTCACAGGGGGCAGGGGACTGAAGCTTTCTTT
NA	NA	TRBJ1-1	TRBV21-1	CASSRRHDLKDTEAFF	TGTGCCAGCAGCCGCCGACACGACCTTAAGGACACTGAAGCTTTCTTT
TRBD1	NA	TRBJ1-6	TRBV19	CAKRGIADRGSRSPLHF	TGTGCCAAGCGGGGGATCGCGGACAGGGGATCCAGGTCACCCCTCCACTTT
TRBD2	NA	TRBJ2-2	TRBV4-2	CASSPSVLAGAPNTGELFF	TGTGCCAGCAGCCCGAGCGTCCTAGCGGGAGCCCCGAACACCGGGGAGCTGTTTTTT
TRBD1	NA	TRBJ1-1	TRBV28	CASSSGQGARYEAFF	TGTGCCAGCAGTTCGGGACAGGGGGCCCGGTATGAAGCTTTCTTT
NA	NA	TRBJ1-4	TRBV4-1	CASGKGINEKLFF	TGCGCCAGCGGTAAGGGGATTAATGAAAAACTGTTTTTT
NA	NA	TRBJ1-4	TRBV5-6	CASTALWEGEKLFF	TGTGCCAGCACCGCCTTGTGGGAGGGGGAAAAACTGTTTTTT
NA	NA	TRBJ1-2	TRBV19	CASRRRANYGYTF	TGTGCCAGTAGGCGCAGGGCTAACTATGGCTACACCTTC